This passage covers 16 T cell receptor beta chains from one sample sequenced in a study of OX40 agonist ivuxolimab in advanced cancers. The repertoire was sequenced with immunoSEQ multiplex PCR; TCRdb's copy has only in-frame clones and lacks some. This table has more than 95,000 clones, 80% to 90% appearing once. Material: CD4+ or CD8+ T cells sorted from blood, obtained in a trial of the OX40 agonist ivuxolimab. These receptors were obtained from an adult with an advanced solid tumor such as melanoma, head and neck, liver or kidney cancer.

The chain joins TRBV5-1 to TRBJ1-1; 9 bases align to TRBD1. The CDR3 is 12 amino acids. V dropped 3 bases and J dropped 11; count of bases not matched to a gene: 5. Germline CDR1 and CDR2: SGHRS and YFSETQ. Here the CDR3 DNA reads TGCGCCAGCAGCTCGGGACAGGGCGGGGCTTTCTTT. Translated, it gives CASSSGQGGAFF.

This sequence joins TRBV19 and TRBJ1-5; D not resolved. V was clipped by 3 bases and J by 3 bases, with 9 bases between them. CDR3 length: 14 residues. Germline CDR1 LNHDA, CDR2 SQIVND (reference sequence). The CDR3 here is CASSIVSYNQPQHF. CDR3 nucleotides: TGTGCCAGTAGTATCGTGAGTTACAATCAGCCCCAGCATTTT.

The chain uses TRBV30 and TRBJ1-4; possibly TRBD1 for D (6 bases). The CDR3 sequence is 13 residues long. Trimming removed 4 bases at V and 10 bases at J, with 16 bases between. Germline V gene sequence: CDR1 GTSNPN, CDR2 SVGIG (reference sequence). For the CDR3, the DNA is TGTGCCTGGATTGGACGAGGGGGGGGAAAACTGTTTTTT. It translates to CAWIGRGGGKLFF.

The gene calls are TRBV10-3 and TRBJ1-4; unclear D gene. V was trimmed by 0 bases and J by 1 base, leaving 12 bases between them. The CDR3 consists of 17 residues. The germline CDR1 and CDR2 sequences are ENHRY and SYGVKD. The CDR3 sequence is CAISESELLETNEKLFF. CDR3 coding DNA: TGTGCCATCAGTGAGTCGGAGTTATTGGAAACTAATGAAAAACTGTTTTTT.

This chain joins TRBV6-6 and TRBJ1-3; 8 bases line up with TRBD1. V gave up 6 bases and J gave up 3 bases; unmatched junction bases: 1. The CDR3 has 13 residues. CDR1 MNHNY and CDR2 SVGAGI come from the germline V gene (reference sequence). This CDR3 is CASRGTGGNTIYF. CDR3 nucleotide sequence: TGTGCCAGCAGGGGGACAGGTGGAAACACCATATATTTT.

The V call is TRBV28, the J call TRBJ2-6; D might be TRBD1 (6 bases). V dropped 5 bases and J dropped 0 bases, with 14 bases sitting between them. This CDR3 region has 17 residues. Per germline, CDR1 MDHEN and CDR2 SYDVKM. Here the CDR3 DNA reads TGTGCCAGCAGTAGGGACATGGAGAGCTCTGGGGCCAACGTCCTGACTTTC. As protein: CASSRDMESSGANVLTF.

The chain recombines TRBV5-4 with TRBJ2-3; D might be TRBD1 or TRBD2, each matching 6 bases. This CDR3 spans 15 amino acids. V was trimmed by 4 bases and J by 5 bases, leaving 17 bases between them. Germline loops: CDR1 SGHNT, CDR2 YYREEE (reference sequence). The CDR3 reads CASSPARGPGDTQYF. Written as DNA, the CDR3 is TGTGCCAGCAGCCCCGCTCGGGGGCCTGGAGATACGCAGTATTTT.

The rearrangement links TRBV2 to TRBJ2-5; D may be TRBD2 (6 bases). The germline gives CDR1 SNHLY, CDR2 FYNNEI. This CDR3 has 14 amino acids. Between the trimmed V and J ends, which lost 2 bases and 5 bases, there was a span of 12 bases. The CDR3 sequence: CASSETGVQETQYF. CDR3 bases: TGTGCCAGCAGTGAAACGGGGGTACAGGAGACCCAGTACTTC.

CDR3 region: CARGSRRRGGFTDTQYF. The CDR3 coding sequence is TGTGCCAGGGGATCGAGGAGGCGGGGAGGGTTCACAGATACGCAGTATTTT. The genes are TRBV28 and TRBJ2-3, with 7 nucleotides matching TRBD2. CDR1 and CDR2 (germline): MDHEN, SYDVKM. The V and J ends lost 9 bases and 2 bases, in that order; junction bases with no gene match: 17. This CDR3 region has 17 residues.

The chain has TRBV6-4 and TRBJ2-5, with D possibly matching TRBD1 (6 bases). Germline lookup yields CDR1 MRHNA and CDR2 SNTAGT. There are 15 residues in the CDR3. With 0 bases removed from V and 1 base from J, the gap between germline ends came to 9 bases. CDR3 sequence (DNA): TGTGCCAGCAGTGACTCTGGACAGTCCCAAGAGACCCAGTACTTC. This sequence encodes CASSDSGQSQETQYF.

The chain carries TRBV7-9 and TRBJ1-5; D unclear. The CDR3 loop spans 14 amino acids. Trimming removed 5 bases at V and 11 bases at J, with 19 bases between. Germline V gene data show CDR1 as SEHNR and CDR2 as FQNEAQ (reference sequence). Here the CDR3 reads CASSVGELGSTQHF. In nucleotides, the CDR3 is TGTGCCAGCAGCGTAGGCGAACTTGGCAGCACCCAGCATTTT.

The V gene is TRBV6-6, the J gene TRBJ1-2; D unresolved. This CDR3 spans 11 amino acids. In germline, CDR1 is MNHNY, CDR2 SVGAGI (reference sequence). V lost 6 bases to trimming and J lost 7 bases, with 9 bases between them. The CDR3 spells CASSSGGGYTF. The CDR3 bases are TGTGCCAGCAGCAGCGGTGGTGGCTACACCTTC.

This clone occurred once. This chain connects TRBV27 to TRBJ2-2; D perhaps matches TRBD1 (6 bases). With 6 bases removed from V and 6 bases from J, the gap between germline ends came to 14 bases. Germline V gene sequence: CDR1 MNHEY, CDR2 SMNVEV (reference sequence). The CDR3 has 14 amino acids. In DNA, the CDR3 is TGTGCCAGCAGGTACAGGGTAGATCCCGGGGAGCTGTTTTTT. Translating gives CASRYRVDPGELFF.

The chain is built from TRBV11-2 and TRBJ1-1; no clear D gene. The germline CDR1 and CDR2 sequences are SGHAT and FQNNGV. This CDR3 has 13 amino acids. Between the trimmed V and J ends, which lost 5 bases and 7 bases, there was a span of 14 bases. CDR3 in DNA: TGTGCCAGCAGCCCCATAGTAACCATTGAAGCTTTCTTT. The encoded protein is CASSPIVTIEAFF.

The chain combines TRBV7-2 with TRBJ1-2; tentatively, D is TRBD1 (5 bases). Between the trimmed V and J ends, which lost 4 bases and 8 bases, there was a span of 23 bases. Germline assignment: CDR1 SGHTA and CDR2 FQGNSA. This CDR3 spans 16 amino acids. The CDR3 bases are TGTGCCAGCAGCTGGGGCATCAGGACGGTGGTTGACGGCTACACCTTC. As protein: CASSWGIRTVVDGYTF.

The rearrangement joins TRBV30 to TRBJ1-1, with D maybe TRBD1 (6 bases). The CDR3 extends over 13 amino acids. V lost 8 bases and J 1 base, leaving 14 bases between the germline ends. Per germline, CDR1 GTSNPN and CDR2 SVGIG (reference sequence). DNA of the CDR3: TGTGCCGGGGTGGGGGGGCGGAACACTGAAGCTTTCTTT. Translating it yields CAGVGGRNTEAFF.